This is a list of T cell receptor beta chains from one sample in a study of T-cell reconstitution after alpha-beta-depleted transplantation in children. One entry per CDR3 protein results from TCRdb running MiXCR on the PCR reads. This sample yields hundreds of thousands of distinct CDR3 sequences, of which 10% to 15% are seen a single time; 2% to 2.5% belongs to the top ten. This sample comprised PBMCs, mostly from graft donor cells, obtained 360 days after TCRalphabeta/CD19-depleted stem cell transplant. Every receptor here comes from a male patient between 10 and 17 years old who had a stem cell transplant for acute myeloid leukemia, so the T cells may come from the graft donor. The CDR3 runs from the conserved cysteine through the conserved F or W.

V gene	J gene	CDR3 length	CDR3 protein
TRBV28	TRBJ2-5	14	CASSLDGDQETQYF
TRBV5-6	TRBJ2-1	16	CASSLDLGPVGVEQFF
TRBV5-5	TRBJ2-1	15	CASSLGFLGLLEQFF
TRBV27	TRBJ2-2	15	CASSIHSTGTGELFF
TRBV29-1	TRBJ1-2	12	CSVSTGAYGYTF
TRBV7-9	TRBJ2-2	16	CASSFQQGVNTGELFF
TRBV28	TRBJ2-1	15	CASRPTSGSYNEQFF
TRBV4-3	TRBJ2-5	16	CASSQDSMAGGRTQYF
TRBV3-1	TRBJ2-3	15	CASSPTSLAADTQYF
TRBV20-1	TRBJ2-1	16	CSARPLSGRGYNEQFF
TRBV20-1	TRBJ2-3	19	CSARPYLGFLAGATDTQYF
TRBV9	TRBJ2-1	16	CASSVVGQDLRNEQFF
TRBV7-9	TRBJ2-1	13	CASSLAGSHEQFF
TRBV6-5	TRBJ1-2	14	CASSYRRGNYGYTF
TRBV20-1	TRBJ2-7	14	CSATGQVISYEQYF
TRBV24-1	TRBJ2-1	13	CATSGGFYNEQFF
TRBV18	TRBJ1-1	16	CASSAFPDRANTEAFF
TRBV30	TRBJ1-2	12	CAWSASPGGYTF
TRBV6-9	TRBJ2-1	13	CASSYPPSDEQFF
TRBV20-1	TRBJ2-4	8	CSVGLRYF
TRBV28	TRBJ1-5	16	CASTRFRDFSNQPQHF
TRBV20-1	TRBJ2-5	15	CSARRLAGVVETQYF
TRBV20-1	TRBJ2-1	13	CSASDGPYNEQFF
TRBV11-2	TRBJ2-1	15	CASSLSGTAYNEQFF
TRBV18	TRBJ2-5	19	CASSPFPPEYGTNQETQYF
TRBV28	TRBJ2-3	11	CASSPLPRQYF
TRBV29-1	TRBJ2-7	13	CSVVITDSYEQYF
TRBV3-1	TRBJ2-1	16	CASSQEGQKLYNEQFF
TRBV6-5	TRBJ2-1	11	CASGSYNEQFF
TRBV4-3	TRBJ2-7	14	CASSQESRASEQYF
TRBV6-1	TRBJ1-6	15	CASSPPRGAHSPLHF
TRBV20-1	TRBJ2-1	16	CSAPPAGLARNNEQFF
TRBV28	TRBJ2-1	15	CASKRTSGRYNEQFF
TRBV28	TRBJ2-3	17	CASSSSRNLAGRDTQYF
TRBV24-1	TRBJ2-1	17	CATSDLVGTGAYNEQFF
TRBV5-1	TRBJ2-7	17	CASSGSGLAGTPYEQYF
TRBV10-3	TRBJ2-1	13	CAITGGIYNEQFF
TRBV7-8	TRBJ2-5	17	CATESTAGQLVGETQYF
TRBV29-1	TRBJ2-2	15	CSVAGRRPDTGELFF
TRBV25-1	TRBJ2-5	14	CASSEGGVQETQYF
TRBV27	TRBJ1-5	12	CASSLMGQPQHF
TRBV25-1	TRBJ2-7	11	CAMGVTGGSWF
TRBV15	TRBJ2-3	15	CATSPYTLIGDTQYF
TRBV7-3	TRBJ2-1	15	CASSLTKSSYNEQFF
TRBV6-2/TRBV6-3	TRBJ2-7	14	CASSYSGSINEQYF
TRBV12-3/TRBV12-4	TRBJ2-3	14	CASSGGGMYDTQYF
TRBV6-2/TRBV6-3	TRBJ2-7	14	CASTLTGGLYEQYF
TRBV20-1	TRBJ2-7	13	CSAPRDGSYEQYF
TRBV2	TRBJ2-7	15	CASLGLAGDSYEQYF
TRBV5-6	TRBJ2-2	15	CASTNRGRSTGELFF
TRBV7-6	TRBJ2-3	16	CASSSTGPLLTDTQYF
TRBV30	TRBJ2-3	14	CAWSVRLAADTQYF
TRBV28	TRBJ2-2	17	CASSLAGVSANTGELFF
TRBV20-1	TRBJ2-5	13	CSAEKSPWETQYF
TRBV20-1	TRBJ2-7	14	CSLSGGDTYYEQYF
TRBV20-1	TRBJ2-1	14	CSALKPTTLNEQFF
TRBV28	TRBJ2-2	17	CASSLLISGRYTGELFF